The text below deals with one TCR beta chain. The sample is drawn from a study of blood T cell repertoires in COVID-19. As for the study in general: The United States, Italy and Spain supplied acute and convalescent COVID-19 samples. T cells, B-cell-depleted T cells, or PBMCs supplied cDNA or gDNA.

In the original processing: It was from reference gene primer amplification that nucleated cell counts were estimated. Profiling relied on immunoSEQ multiplex PCR, and the TCRdb table lists in-frame clones only, not all of them. V and J calls and clone size are those listed in that table; D and trimming were worked out from the DNA. The sample yields about 200,000 clones, 85% to 90% seen once. This TCR was sampled from a man aged 35 to 55 with active or convalescent COVID-19. The specimen was peripheral blood.

In nucleotides, the CDR3 is TGCAGCGTTGATCAGGACAGGGGGCCGTTGAACACTGAAGCTTTCTTT. Encoded protein: CSVDQDRGPLNTEAFF. V usage is TRBV29-1 and J usage is TRBJ1-1, with 11 bases aligning to TRBD1. The CDR3 is made up of 16 amino acids. Germline V CDR1 and CDR2: SQVTM, ANQGSEA. V was clipped by 3 bases and J by 0 bases; unmatched bases: 6.